One and the same sample provided the 23 T cell receptor beta chains below, sequenced in a study of regulatory T cells in long-lasting Graves disease. Construction of the TCR beta libraries employed iRepertoire HTBI primers in conjunction with Arm-PCR of CDR3 regions. TCRdb re-called the multiplex PCR reads with MiXCR, one entry per CDR3 protein. This repertoire shows around 500,000 distinct CDR3 sequences, roughly 13% found once; its top ten account for 8% to 10%. The time point was: newly diagnosed GD, antithyroid drugs for less than 3 months. TCR sequences were obtained from RNA taken from PBMCs. This sample also appeared in a second study, on T cells in Graves' hyperthyroidism and ophthalmopathy.

Sequenced material: peripheral blood mononuclear cells (PBMCs), taken at new diagnosis, from a patient treated with antithyroid drugs. These receptors were taken from a young man with Graves disease.

This clonotype was seen many times. The chain carries TRBV9 and TRBJ2-1, with 11 bases aligning to TRBD2. Germline V gene lookup returns CDR1 SGDLS and CDR2 YYNGEE. V was clipped by 3 bases and J by 7 bases; unmatched bases: 6. The CDR3 totals 15 residues. In DNA, the CDR3 is TGTGCCAGCAGCGCCACCGGGACTAGCGGTAATGAGCAGTTCTTC. Residues: CASSATGTSGNEQFF.

At least ten counts were recorded for this clonotype. The V gene is TRBV9, the J gene TRBJ1-2; D unclear. The CDR3 runs 13 residues. Per the germline V gene, CDR1 is SGDLS and CDR2 is YYNGEE. Trimming stripped 5 bases from V and 6 bases from J, with 14 bases between. The chain's CDR3 is CASRLGSSDGYTF. In nucleotides, the CDR3 is TGTGCCAGCAGGTTGGGGTCCTCGGATGGCTACACCTTC.

This rearrangement joins TRBV6-2 or TRBV6-3 to TRBJ1-2; the match to TRBD1 covers 7 bases. This CDR3 spans 19 amino acids. Unmatched junction bases numbered 16, after V lost 0 bases and J lost 3 bases. Germline V gives CDR1 MNHEY, CDR2 SVGEGT. CDR3 residues: CASSYSKGGDLFWDYGYTF. The CDR3 region has the DNA TGTGCCAGCAGTTACTCAAAAGGGGGCGATTTGTTTTGGGACTATGGCTACACCTTC.

The sample holds a few counts of this clonotype. This chain links TRBV5-1 with TRBJ1-4, with D hard to call. Per germline, CDR1 SGHRS and CDR2 YFSETQ. Trimming removed 4 bases from V and 4 bases from J, with 23 bases in between. The CDR3 covers 18 residues. Written as DNA, the CDR3 is TGCGCCAGCAGCCCAGTTATTGGAGCCGCGACGGGTAATGAAAAACTGTTTTTT. Translation: CASSPVIGAATGNEKLFF.

This clonotype has a handful of counts. This chain links TRBV6-1 with TRBJ2-5; TRBD2 aligns across 9 bases. Germline V CDR1 and CDR2: MNHNS, SASEGT. V lost 5 bases and J lost 4; bases outside the gene matches: 5. This CDR3 has 14 residues. In DNA form, the CDR3 reads TGTGCCAGCAGTACCCCACTAGCGGGAGAGACCCAGTACTTC. Its translation is CASSTPLAGETQYF.

In its sample, this clonotype was seen many times. The rearrangement links TRBV6-1 to TRBJ1-3, with TRBD1 identical over 12 bases. From germline, CDR1 is MNHNS and CDR2 SASEGT. J gave up 0 bases and V 2 bases, and 17 bases lay outside the gene matches. This CDR3 region has 22 residues. In DNA form, the CDR3 reads TGTGCCAGCAGTGAATTAGGAAGGGGGACAGGGGGCCCTCGGTCCTCTGGAAACACCATATATTTT. Protein sequence: CASSELGRGTGGPRSSGNTIYF.

The chain joins TRBV29-1 to TRBJ2-1; 9 nucleotides align to TRBD2. CDR3 length equals 14 residues. The trim removed 1 base at V and 8 bases at J, leaving 6 bases unmatched. The germline V gene has CDR1 SQVTM and CDR2 ANQGSEA. In DNA form, the CDR3 reads TGCAGCGTTGAAGGGGGACTAGCACTAGATGAGCAGTTCTTC. It codes for CSVEGGLALDEQFF.

The chain uses TRBV10-2 and TRBJ1-2; tentative D call: TRBD1 (5 bases). V lost 2 bases, J lost 7 bases, and 17 bases lay in between. The germline V gene encodes CDR1 WSHSY and CDR2 SAAADI. The CDR3 extends over 15 amino acids. The CDR3 DNA follows: TGCGCCAGCAGTGAGGTGGGGGAGCGGTTATCTGGCTACACCTTC. Translating it yields CASSEVGERLSGYTF.

The sample holds many counts of this clonotype. The rearrangement links TRBV20-1 to TRBJ2-7; TRBD2 aligns across 8 bases. The CDR3 runs to 13 residues. Germline trimming cut 5 bases from V and 5 bases from J; bases unmatched to any gene: 8. Germline V gene lookup returns CDR1 DFQATT and CDR2 SNEGSKA (reference sequence). CDR3 in DNA: TGCAGTGCTCGACCGGGACTAGGGGACGAGCAGTACTTC. Amino acids: CSARPGLGDEQYF.

This clonotype was recorded many times. The chain links TRBV11-2 to TRBJ2-1; 8 nucleotides match TRBD2. This CDR3 comprises 15 residues. Trimming at V came to 5 bases and at J to 2 bases, leaving 5 bases not matched to a gene. CDR1 and CDR2 from the germline V gene are SGHAT and FQNNGV. CDR3 region: CASSQSLAAYNEQFF. The DNA of the CDR3 is TGTGCCAGCAGCCAATCACTAGCGGCCTACAATGAGCAGTTCTTC.

This clonotype was detected ten times or more. The chain uses TRBV6-1 and TRBJ2-1; either TRBD1 or TRBD2 may fit D (5 bases each). Between the trimmed V and J ends, which lost 6 bases and 8 bases, there was a span of 17 bases. Per the germline V gene, CDR1 is MNHNS and CDR2 is SASEGT. The CDR3 totals 14 residues. CDR3 DNA sequence: TGTGCCAGCAGGGGGGAGCTGGAAGTCTATGAGCAGTTCTTC. Protein: CASRGELEVYEQFF.

In its sample, this clonotype was seen many times. Relative to the germline gene, one junction end is altered; a read error may explain this. V is TRBV5-1 and J is TRBJ2-7; D remains unclear. Germline loops: CDR1 SGHRS, CDR2 YFSETQ. This CDR3 spans 12 amino acids. CDR3 in DNA: TGTGCCAGCAGCTCACCGGGCTACGAGCAGTACTTC. This translates into CASSSPGYEQYF.

This sequence joins TRBV6-1 and TRBJ2-1, with 13 bases matching TRBD2. The CDR3 is made up of 14 amino acids. V trimming: 6 bases; J trimming: 14 bases; junction bases outside the gene matches: 10. Germline V CDR1 and CDR2: MNHNS, SASEGT. The CDR3 region has the DNA TGTGCCAGCAGCCTCTCCGGACTAGCGGGAGAGAAGTTCTTC. It codes for CASSLSGLAGEKFF.

This clonotype came up a few times. The rearrangement uses TRBV2 and TRBJ1-2; 7 bases fit TRBD1. The ends lost 1 base at V and 7 bases at J; junction bases unmatched: 3. This CDR3 comprises 13 residues. Germline V gene sequence: CDR1 SNHLY, CDR2 FYNNEI. As DNA, the CDR3 is TGTGCCAGCAGTGAAGGGGACAGTGCTGGCTACACCTTC. Residues: CASSEGDSAGYTF.

This clonotype came up many times. J is TRBJ1-4 and V is TRBV27, with D possibly TRBD1 on 5 matching bases. Per germline, CDR1 MNHEY and CDR2 SMNVEV (reference sequence). The CDR3 length is 15 residues. Between the trimmed V and J ends, which lost 2 bases and 8 bases, there was a span of 15 bases. The CDR3 DNA reads as TGTGCCAGCAGTTTACTGGGGGTGATACCCGAAAAACTGTTTTTT. Encoded protein: CASSLLGVIPEKLFF. Filled out from reference TRBV27 and TRBJ1-4, the complete variable domain reads EAQVTQNPRYLITVTGKKLTVTCSQNMNHEYMSWYRQDPGLGLRQIYYSMNVEVTDKGDVPEGYKVSRKEKRNFPLILESPSPNQTSLYFCASSLLGVIPEKLFFGSGTQLSVL.

This clonotype has more than one count but fewer than ten. The chain combines TRBV18 with TRBJ2-3, with 7 bases matching TRBD1. Germline V gene sequence: CDR1 KGHSH, CDR2 LQKENI. V gave up 2 bases and J gave up 6 bases; unmatched junction bases: 2. This CDR3 region has 13 residues. DNA of the CDR3: TGTGCCAGCTCACCAAGGGGGCTTGATACGCAGTATTTT. It yields the protein CASSPRGLDTQYF.

The chain has TRBV7-7 and TRBJ2-4; 12 bases match TRBD2. J was trimmed by 0 bases and V by 4 bases; bases with no gene match: 13. The CDR3 covers 20 residues. In germline, CDR1 is SSHAT, CDR2 FNYEAQ (reference sequence). In DNA, the CDR3 is TGTGCCAGCAGCTGCGTCGGTCCTAGCGGGAGGGAGATAGCCAAAAACATTCAGTACTTC. Its protein product is CASSCVGPSGREIAKNIQYF.

The chain has TRBV2 and TRBJ2-1; 8 nucleotides align to TRBD1. The germline V gene encodes CDR1 SNHLY and CDR2 FYNNEI. V dropped 6 bases and J dropped 5; count of bases not matched to a gene: 3. This CDR3 has 13 residues. CDR3 in amino acids: CASRDRVNNEQFF. The CDR3 DNA follows: TGTGCCAGCAGGGACAGGGTAAACAATGAGCAGTTCTTC.

A few counts support this clonotype. The chain couples TRBV5-5 to TRBJ1-3, with no clear D. Germline V lookup: CDR1 SGHKS, CDR2 YYEKEE (reference sequence). V dropped 1 base and J dropped 0 bases, with 8 bases sitting between them. The CDR3 sequence is 15 residues long. The CDR3 DNA reads as TGTGCCAGCAGCTTGACCGTAGTCTCTGGAAACACCATATATTTT. It is translated as CASSLTVVSGNTIYF.

This clonotype was counted at least ten times. The CDR3 DNA follows: TGTGCCAGCAGCTTGGTGTTCTCCATCAACAATGAGCAGTTCTTC. It is translated as CASSLVFSINNEQFF. The V call is TRBV5-5, the J call TRBJ2-1; D is ambiguous. Trimming left V 0 bases short and J 5 bases short, with 12 bases between. This CDR3 has 15 amino acids. The germline CDR1 and CDR2 sequences are SGHKS and YYEKEE (reference sequence).

This clonotype was recorded at least ten times. The rearrangement uses TRBV2 and TRBJ1-2, with 10 bases matching TRBD1. Per germline, CDR1 SNHLY and CDR2 FYNNEI. V gave up 6 bases and J gave up 7 bases; unmatched junction bases: 5. The CDR3 extends over 13 amino acids. The CDR3 spells CASRVTGGGGYTF. As DNA, the CDR3 is TGTGCCAGCAGGGTGACAGGGGGCGGTGGCTACACCTTC.

This clonotype was detected ten times or more. The J gene is TRBJ2-7, the V gene TRBV6-1; 8 nucleotides agree with TRBD2. Germline assignment: CDR1 MNHNS and CDR2 SASEGT. After removal of 0 bases from V and 3 bases from J, the junction contained 4 bases not matched to a gene. The CDR3 loop spans 15 amino acids. The CDR3 sequence: CASSEAREAVYEQYF. Here the CDR3 DNA reads TGTGCCAGCAGTGAAGCGCGGGAGGCCGTCTACGAGCAGTACTTC.

Points on this clonotype: At one end the junction does not follow the germline gene, possibly because of a read error. Here the CDR3 DNA reads TGCAGTGCTAGTCACGGTAACGATGGCTACACCTTC. Translated: CSASHGNDGYTF. V is TRBV20-1 and J is TRBJ1-2; D unclear. The CDR3 totals 12 residues. Looked up from germline, CDR1 is DFQATT and CDR2 is SNEGSKA (reference sequence).